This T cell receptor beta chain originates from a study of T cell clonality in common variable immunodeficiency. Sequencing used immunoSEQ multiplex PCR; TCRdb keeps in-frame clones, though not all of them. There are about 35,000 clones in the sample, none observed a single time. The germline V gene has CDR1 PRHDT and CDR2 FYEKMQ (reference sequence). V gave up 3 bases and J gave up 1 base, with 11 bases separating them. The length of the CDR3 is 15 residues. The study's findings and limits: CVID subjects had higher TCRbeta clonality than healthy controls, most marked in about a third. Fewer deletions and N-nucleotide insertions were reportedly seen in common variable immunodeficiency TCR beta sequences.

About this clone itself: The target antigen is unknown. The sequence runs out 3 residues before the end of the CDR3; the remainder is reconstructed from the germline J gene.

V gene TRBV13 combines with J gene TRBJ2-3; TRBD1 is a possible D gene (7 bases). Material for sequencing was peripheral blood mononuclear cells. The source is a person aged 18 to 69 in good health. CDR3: CASSLGQRGTDTQYF. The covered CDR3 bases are TGTGCCAGCAGCTTGGGACAGCGGGGCACAGATACG.